The rows below give T cell receptor beta chains drawn from one sample of a study of prognosis after radiotherapy for stage I lung cancer. Using its own MiXCR run on the multiplex PCR reads, TCRdb lists one record per CDR3 protein. The data contain 20,000 to 25,000 distinct CDR3 sequences, approximately 39% of them singletons. The starting material was PBMCs, obtained before or after stereotactic body radiation therapy (not recorded which). These TCRs come from a donor over 45 with non-small cell lung cancer. CDR3s include the opening cysteine and the closing phenylalanine or tryptophan. The order of the fields is D gene, clone size, V gene, J gene, CDR3 protein, CDR3 DNA. A D gene is named only where the DNA matches it firmly. Expanded clones are given a class, and other clones once, few, many or no size at all.

TRBD1	once	TRBV14	TRBJ2-2	CASSLTGGAYTWELFF	TGTGCCAGCAGCCTTACAGGGGGCGCTTACACTTGGGAGCTGTTTTTT
TRBD2	many	TRBV19	TRBJ2-1	CATNRAGVSLSEQFF	TGTGCCACCAATCGGGCGGGAGTTAGTTTAAGTGAGCAGTTCTTC
-	many	TRBV7-3	TRBJ1-5	CASSLNSNQPQHF	TGTGCCAGCAGCTTAAATAGCAATCAGCCCCAGCATTTT
-	many	TRBV7-8	TRBJ2-5	CASSSGALTQYF	TGTGCCAGCAGCTCAGGCGCTTTGACCCAGTACTTC
TRBD2	once	TRBV6-2/TRBV6-3	TRBJ2-7	CASSARLAVEQYF	TGTGCCAGCAGTGCCCGACTAGCAGTAGAGCAGTACTTC
TRBD1	many	TRBV6-1	TRBJ1-2	CASIRGQGAENGYTF	TGTGCCAGCATTCGGGGGCAGGGGGCGGAGAATGGCTACACCTTC
-	medium-sized	TRBV24-1	TRBJ2-2	CATSDPTENTGELFF	TGTGCCACCAGTGATCCGACAGAAAACACCGGGGAGCTGTTTTTT
-	-	TRBV12-3/TRBV12-4	TRBJ2-2	CASSLGAGNTGELFF	TGTGCCAGCAGTTTAGGGGCCGGGAACACCGGGGAGCTGTTTTTT
TRBD2	many	TRBV6-1	TRBJ2-1	CASRGEWGNEQFF	TGTGCCAGCCGGGGGGAGTGGGGGAATGAGCAGTTCTTC
TRBD1	many	TRBV11-3	TRBJ2-1	CASSPGTGVAEQFF	TGTGCCAGCAGCCCCGGGACAGGGGTTGCTGAGCAGTTCTTC
-	few	TRBV6-1	TRBJ2-3	CASKADTQYF	TGTGCCAGCAAGGCAGATACGCAGTATTTT
TRBD2	-	TRBV7-9	TRBJ2-3	CASSLKSGNTDTQYF	TGTGCCAGCAGCTTAAAAAGCGGGAACACAGATACGCAGTATTTT
-	many	TRBV11-1	TRBJ1-4	CASSPSASSVNEKLFF	TGTGCCAGCAGCCCATCGGCGTCCTCAGTTAATGAAAAACTGTTTTTT
-	-	TRBV5-1	TRBJ2-1	CVSSLEKVTRSNEQFF	TGCGTCAGCAGCTTGGAAAAGGTCACCAGGAGCAATGAGCAGTTCTTC
-	many	TRBV11-1	TRBJ2-7	CASSLTAPFYEQYF	TGTGCCAGCAGCTTAACAGCCCCATTCTACGAGCAGTACTTC
TRBD2	many	TRBV14	TRBJ2-7	CASSQRLAAGKYEQYF	TGTGCCAGCAGCCAACGGCTAGCGGCAGGAAAATACGAGCAGTACTTC
TRBD2	-	TRBV7-8	TRBJ2-3	CASRISGLARTDTRYF	TGTGCCAGCAGGATTAGTGGACTAGCTCGCACAGATACGCGGTATTTT
-	-	TRBV6-2/TRBV6-3	TRBJ2-7	CASTPSGYEQYF	TGTGCCAGTACCCCTTCCGGGTACGAGCAGTACTTC
-	-	TRBV6-2/TRBV6-3	TRBJ2-1	CASMRVGLGYNEQFF	TGTGCCAGTATGAGGGTAGGGCTGGGCTACAATGAGCAGTTCTTC
-	many	TRBV3-1	TRBJ1-1	CASSMRVNTEAFF	TGTGCCAGCAGCATGAGAGTTAACACTGAAGCTTTCTTT
TRBD1	-	TRBV4-2	TRBJ1-5	CASSPGGWGNQPQHF	TGTGCCAGCAGCCCAGGGGGTTGGGGCAATCAGCCCCAGCATTTT
TRBD2	many	TRBV30	TRBJ2-3	CAWSHFGLAGRGDTQYF	TGTGCCTGGAGCCACTTCGGACTAGCGGGAAGGGGCGATACGCAGTATTTT
TRBD1	-	TRBV5-4	TRBJ2-5	CASSRGQVRGETQYF	TGTGCCAGCAGCCGGGGACAGGTCCGTGGGGAGACCCAGTACTTC
-	many	TRBV5-4	TRBJ1-2	CASSWGGARYGYTF	TGTGCCAGCAGCTGGGGGGGGGCGCGGTATGGCTACACCTTC
-	many	TRBV7-8	TRBJ2-5	CASSFNSWGTQYF	TGTGCCAGCAGCTTTAACTCCTGGGGGACCCAGTACTTC
TRBD2	many	TRBV24-1	TRBJ2-3	CATSGRLAKGADTQYF	TGTGCCACCAGTGGTCGACTAGCGAAAGGGGCAGATACGCAGTATTTT
-	many	TRBV24-1	TRBJ2-1	CATSDPGENREQFF	TGTGCCACCAGTGATCCGGGCGAGAATCGGGAGCAGTTCTTC
-	many	TRBV18	TRBJ2-7	CASSPSYGSYEQYF	TGTGCCAGCTCACCATCTTACGGGTCCTACGAGCAGTACTTC
TRBD1	many	TRBV2	TRBJ2-7	CASRSTGDYEQYF	TGTGCCAGCAGGAGCACAGGGGACTACGAGCAGTACTTC
-	-	TRBV20-1	TRBJ2-2	CSARSFRRDQEAGELFF	TGCAGTGCTAGGAGTTTTAGGCGGGACCAGGAGGCCGGGGAGCTGTTTTTT
-	many	TRBV20-1	TRBJ1-1	CSAVRLGAGTEAFF	TGCAGTGCTGTTAGATTAGGGGCCGGGACTGAAGCTTTCTTT
-	-	TRBV20-1	TRBJ2-7	CSARPLWCGDSYEQYF	TGCAGTGCTAGACCCCTGTGGTGCGGGGACTCCTACGAGCAGTACTTC
TRBD2	-	TRBV27	TRBJ2-5	CASSFSSGRADQETQYF	TGTGCCAGCAGTTTTTCTAGCGGGAGGGCCGACCAAGAGACCCAGTACTTC
-	-	TRBV6-1	TRBJ2-1	CASIGQFGGAPQSNEQFF	TGTGCCAGCATTGGGCAGTTTGGGGGAGCCCCGCAGTCCAATGAGCAGTTCTTC
-	-	TRBV30	TRBJ1-2	CAYSWRGEGYTF	TGTGCCTATTCATGGCGGGGAGAGGGCTACACCTTC
-	many	TRBV5-1	TRBJ1-2	CASSLDTDFNYGYTF	TGCGCCAGCAGCTTGGACACGGATTTTAACTATGGCTACACCTTC
TRBD1	-	TRBV6-2/TRBV6-3	TRBJ2-7	CASIYLPGQGYEQYF	TGTGCCAGCATTTACCTTCCGGGACAGGGGTACGAGCAGTACTTC
-	-	TRBV5-1	TRBJ2-6	CASSLEWVGANVLTF	TGCGCCAGCAGCTTGGAGTGGGTTGGGGCCAACGTCCTGACTTTC
TRBD1	many	TRBV5-1	TRBJ1-1	CASSLTGGYTEAFF	TGCGCCAGCAGCTTGACAGGGGGCTACACTGAAGCTTTCTTT
-	many	TRBV12-3/TRBV12-4	TRBJ1-1	CASSLNGGTEAFF	TGTGCCAGCAGTTTAAATGGGGGCACTGAAGCTTTCTTT
-	-	TRBV6-1	TRBJ1-4	CASSRVDGEKLVF	TGTGCCAGCAGCCGGGTGGATGGTGAAAAACTGGTTTTT
TRBD1	many	TRBV2	TRBJ1-2	CASSARQGYNYGYTF	TGTGCCAGCAGTGCCAGACAGGGGTATAACTATGGCTACACCTTC
-	many	TRBV18	TRBJ1-2	CASSPNPGIEKTHTF	TGTGCCAGCTCACCGAATCCGGGGATCGAGAAGACCCACACCTTC
-	many	TRBV29-1	TRBJ1-1	CSVETGQTVPEAFF	TGCAGCGTTGAAACCGGACAGACAGTCCCTGAAGCTTTCTTT
-	-	TRBV14	TRBJ2-7	CAISQADQIEQYF	TGTGCCATCAGCCAAGCTGATCAGATCGAGCAGTACTTC
TRBD2	medium-sized	TRBV27	TRBJ2-7	CASSPELAGVDEQYF	TGTGCCAGCAGTCCCGAACTAGCGGGAGTTGACGAGCAGTACTTC
-	-	TRBV28	TRBJ2-1	CASSVLWGSGAYNEQFF	TGTGCCAGCAGTGTCCTTTGGGGCTCTGGGGCCTACAATGAGCAGTTCTTC
TRBD2	many	TRBV2	TRBJ2-5	CASSGTSGSRKTQYF	TGTGCCAGCAGCGGGACTAGCGGGAGTCGGAAGACCCAGTACTTC
TRBD1	many	TRBV6-1	TRBJ1-1	CASRGQGWSTEAFF	TGTGCCAGCAGAGGACAGGGCTGGAGCACTGAAGCTTTCTTT
-	many	TRBV30	TRBJ2-7	CAWSGGSYEQYF	TGTGCCTGGAGTGGCGGTAGCTACGAGCAGTACTTC
-	many	TRBV9	TRBJ2-3	CASSVAPGGTDTQYF	TGTGCCAGCAGCGTAGCTCCCGGGGGCACAGATACGCAGTATTTT